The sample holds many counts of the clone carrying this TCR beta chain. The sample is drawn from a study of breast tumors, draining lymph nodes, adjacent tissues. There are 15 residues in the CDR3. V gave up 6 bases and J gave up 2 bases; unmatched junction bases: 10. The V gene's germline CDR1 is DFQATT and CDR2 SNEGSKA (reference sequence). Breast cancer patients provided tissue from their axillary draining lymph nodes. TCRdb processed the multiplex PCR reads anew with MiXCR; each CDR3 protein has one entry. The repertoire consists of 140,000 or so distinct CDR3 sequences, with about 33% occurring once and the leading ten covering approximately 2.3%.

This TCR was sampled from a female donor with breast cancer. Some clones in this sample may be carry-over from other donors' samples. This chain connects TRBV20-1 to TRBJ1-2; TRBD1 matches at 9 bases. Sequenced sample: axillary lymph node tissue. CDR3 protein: CSANRDREENYGYTF. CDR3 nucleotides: TGCAGTGCAAACCGGGACAGGGAGGAAAACTATGGCTACACCTTC.